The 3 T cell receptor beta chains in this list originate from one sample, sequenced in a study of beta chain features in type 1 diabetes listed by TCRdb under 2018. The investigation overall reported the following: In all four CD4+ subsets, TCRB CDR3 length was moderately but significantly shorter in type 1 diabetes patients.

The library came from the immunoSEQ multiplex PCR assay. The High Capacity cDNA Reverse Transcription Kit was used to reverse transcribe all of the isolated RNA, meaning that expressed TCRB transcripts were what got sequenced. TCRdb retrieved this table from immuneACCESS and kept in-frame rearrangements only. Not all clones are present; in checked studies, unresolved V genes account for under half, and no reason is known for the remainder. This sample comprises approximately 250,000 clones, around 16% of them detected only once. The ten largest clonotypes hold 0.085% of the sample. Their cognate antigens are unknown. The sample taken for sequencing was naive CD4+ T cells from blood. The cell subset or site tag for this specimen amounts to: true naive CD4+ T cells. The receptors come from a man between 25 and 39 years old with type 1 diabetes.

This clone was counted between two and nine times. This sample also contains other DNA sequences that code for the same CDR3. The CDR3 DNA sequence: TGTGCCTGGAGTCTAAGCACTGAAGCTTTCTTT. This sequence encodes CAWSLSTEAFF. This chain links TRBV30 with TRBJ1-1; the D is unclear. The CDR3 extends over 11 amino acids. CDR1 and CDR2 from the germline V gene are GTSNPN and SVGIG (reference sequence). Trimming removed 2 bases from V and 4 bases from J, with 5 bases in between.

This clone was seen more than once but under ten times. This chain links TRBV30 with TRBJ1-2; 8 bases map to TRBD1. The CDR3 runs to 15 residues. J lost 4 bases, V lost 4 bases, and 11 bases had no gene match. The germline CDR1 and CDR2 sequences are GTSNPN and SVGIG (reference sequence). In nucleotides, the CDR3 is TGTGCCTGGACCCACGGACAGGGTGGTGGCTATGGCTACACCTTC. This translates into CAWTHGQGGGYGYTF.

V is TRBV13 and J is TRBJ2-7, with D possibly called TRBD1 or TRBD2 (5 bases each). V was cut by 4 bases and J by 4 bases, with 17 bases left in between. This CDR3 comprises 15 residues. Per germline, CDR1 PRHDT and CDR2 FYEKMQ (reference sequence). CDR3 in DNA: TGTGCCAGCAGCTCCTCCGGGACCCTACTTTACGAGCAGTACTTC. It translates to CASSSSGTLLYEQYF. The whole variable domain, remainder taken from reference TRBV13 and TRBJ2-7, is AAGVIQSPRHLIKEKRETATLKCYPIPRHDTVYWYQQGPGQDPQFLISFYEKMQSDKGSIPDRFSAQQFSDYHSELNMSSLELGDSALYFCASSSSGTLLYEQYFGPGTRLTVT.